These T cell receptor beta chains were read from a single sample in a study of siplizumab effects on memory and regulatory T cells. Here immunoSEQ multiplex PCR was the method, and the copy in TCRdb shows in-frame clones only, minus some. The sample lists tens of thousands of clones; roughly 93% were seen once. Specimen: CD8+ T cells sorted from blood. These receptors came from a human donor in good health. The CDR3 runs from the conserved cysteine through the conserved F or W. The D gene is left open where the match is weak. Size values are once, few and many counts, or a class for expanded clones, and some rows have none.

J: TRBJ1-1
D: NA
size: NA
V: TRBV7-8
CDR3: CASSLIAGNPGAFF
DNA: TGTGCCAGCAGCTTAATCGCGGGGAACCCAGGGGCTTTCTTT

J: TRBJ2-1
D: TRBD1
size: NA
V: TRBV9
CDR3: CASSGRDRDYNEQFF
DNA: TGTGCCAGCAGCGGCCGGGACAGGGACTACAATGAGCAGTTCTTC

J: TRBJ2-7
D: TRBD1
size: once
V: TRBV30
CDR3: CAWSVHWTGRYEQYF
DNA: TGTGCCTGGAGTGTTCATTGGACAGGGCGCTACGAGCAGTACTTC

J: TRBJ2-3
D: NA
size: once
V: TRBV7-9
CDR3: CASPGPGRTDTQYF
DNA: TGTGCCAGCCCCGGCCCGGGGCGCACAGATACGCAGTATTTT

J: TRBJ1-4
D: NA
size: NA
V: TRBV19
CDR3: CASTKTGRLNEKLFF
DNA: TGTGCCAGTACCAAAACTGGGCGCCTTAATGAAAAACTGTTTTTT

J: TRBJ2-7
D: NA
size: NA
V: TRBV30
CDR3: CAGRMLAGGEQYF
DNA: TGTGCCGGCCGGATGCTAGCCGGGGGCGAGCAGTACTTC

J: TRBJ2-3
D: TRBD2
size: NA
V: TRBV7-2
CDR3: CASSFTLAGGPRTDTQYF
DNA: TGTGCCAGCAGCTTTACACTAGCGGGAGGACCGCGCACAGATACGCAGTATTTT

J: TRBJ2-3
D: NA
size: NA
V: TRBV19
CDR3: CASSMGTDTQYF
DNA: TGTGCCAGTAGTATGGGGACAGATACGCAGTATTTT

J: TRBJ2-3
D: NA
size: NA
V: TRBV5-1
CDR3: CASSLSANGADTQYF
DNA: TGCGCCAGCAGCTTGTCGGCAAACGGGGCCGATACGCAGTATTTT

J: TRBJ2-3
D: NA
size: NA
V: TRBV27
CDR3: CASKWGGGPTDTQYF
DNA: TGTGCCAGCAAGTGGGGTGGGGGGCCCACAGATACGCAGTATTTT

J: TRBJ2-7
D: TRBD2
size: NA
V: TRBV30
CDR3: CAWSPGGEQYF
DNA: TGTGCCTGGAGTCCGGGAGGCGAGCAGTACTTC

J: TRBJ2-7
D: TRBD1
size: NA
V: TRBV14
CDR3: CASSYWDRSYEQYF
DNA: TGTGCCAGCAGCTACTGGGACAGATCCTACGAGCAGTACTTC

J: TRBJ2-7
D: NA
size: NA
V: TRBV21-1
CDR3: CASSKVSGVWGWYEQYF
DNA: TGTGCCAGCAGCAAAGTATCGGGCGTGTGGGGGTGGTACGAGCAGTACTTC

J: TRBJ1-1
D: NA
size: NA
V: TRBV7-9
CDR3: CASSLGSGDPEAFF
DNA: TGTGCCAGCAGCTTAGGTTCAGGGGATCCTGAAGCTTTCTTT

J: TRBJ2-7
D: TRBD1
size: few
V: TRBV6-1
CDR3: CASSIGQDYEQYF
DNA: TGTGCCAGCAGCATCGGACAGGACTACGAGCAGTACTTC

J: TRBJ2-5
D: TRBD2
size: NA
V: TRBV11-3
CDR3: CASSLEGAGLAKTQYF
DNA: TGTGCCAGCAGCTTAGAGGGGGCGGGACTAGCAAAGACCCAGTACTTC

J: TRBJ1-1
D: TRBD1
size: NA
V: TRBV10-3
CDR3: CAISEPGTDNTEAFF
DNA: TGTGCCATCAGCGAACCCGGGACAGATAACACTGAAGCTTTCTTT

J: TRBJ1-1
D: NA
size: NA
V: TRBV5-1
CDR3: CASSQFGGDTEAFF
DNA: TGCGCCAGCAGCCAATTCGGTGGGGACACTGAAGCTTTCTTT

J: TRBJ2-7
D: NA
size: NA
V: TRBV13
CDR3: CASSTRTDYEQYF
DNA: TGTGCCAGCAGCACAAGGACAGACTACGAGCAGTACTTC

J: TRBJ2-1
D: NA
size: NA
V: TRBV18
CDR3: CASSPPTGGAYNEQFF
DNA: TGTGCCAGCTCACCACCCACGGGTGGGGCTTACAATGAGCAGTTCTTC

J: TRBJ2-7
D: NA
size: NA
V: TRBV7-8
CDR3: CASSSTDTAYEQYF
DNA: TGTGCCAGCAGCTCAACGGATACGGCCTACGAGCAGTACTTC

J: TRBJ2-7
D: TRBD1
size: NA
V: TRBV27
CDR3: CASSLVRDSSYEQYF
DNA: TGTGCCAGCAGTTTAGTCCGGGACAGCTCCTACGAGCAGTACTTC

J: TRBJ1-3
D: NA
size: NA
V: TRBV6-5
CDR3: CASSYGSGNTIYF
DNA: TGTGCCAGCAGTTACGGGTCTGGAAACACCATATATTTT

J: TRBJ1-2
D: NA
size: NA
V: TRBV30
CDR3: CAWSGGGDGYTF
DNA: TGTGCCTGGAGTGGGGGTGGGGATGGCTACACCTTC

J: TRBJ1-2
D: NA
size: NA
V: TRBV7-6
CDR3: CASSLTEGYGYTF
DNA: TGTGCCAGCAGCTTGACAGAGGGGTATGGCTACACCTTC

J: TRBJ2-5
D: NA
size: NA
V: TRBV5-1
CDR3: CASSLEAGQETQYF
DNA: TGCGCCAGCAGCTTGGAGGCGGGACAAGAGACCCAGTACTTC

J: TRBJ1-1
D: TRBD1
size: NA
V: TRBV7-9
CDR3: CASSFTGVGTEAFF
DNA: TGTGCCAGCAGCTTTACAGGGGTGGGCACTGAAGCTTTCTTT

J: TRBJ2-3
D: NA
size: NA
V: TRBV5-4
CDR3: CASSHSATDTQYF
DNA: TGTGCCAGCAGTCATAGCGCCACAGATACGCAGTATTTT

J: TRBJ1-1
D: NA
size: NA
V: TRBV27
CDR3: CASSPPLGGVNTEAFF
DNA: TGTGCCAGCAGTCCTCCCTTGGGTGGGGTGAACACTGAAGCTTTCTTT

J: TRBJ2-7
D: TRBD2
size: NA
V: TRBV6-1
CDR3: CASSEGWGGVSSYEQYF
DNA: TGTGCCAGCAGTGAAGGCTGGGGGGGGGTAAGCTCCTACGAGCAGTACTTC

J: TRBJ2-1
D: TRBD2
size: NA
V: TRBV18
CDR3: CASSPTSGTYNEQFF
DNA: TGTGCCAGCTCACCGACTAGCGGGACATACAATGAGCAGTTCTTC

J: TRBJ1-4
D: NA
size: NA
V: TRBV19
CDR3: CASSSQRLANEKLFF
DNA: TGTGCCAGTAGTAGTCAACGCTTGGCTAATGAAAAACTGTTTTTT

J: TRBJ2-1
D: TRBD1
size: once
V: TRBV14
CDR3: CASSLRGREQFF
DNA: TGTGCCAGCAGCCTCAGGGGGCGTGAGCAGTTCTTC

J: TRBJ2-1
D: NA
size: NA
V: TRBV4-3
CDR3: CASSQDSLYNEQFF
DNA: TGCGCCAGCAGCCAAGATTCTCTCTACAATGAGCAGTTCTTC

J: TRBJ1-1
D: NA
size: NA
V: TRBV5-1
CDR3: CASSLGATEAFF
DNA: TGCGCCAGCAGCTTGGGGGCCACTGAAGCTTTCTTT